These 2 T cell receptor beta chains were sequenced from one sample in a study of spatial heterogeneity in lung cancer. Findings and caveats of the study: For expanded intratumoral alpha and beta TCRs, counts tracked tumor mutation counts.

TCRdb analysed the 5' RACE reads with MiXCR anew, one entry per CDR3 protein. Found here are fewer than 4,000 distinct CDR3 sequences, about a tenth of them singletons; the top ten hold approximately 28%. For these receptors, no antigen is known. The time point is: sample taken at primary tumor resection. The material was lung tumor tissue, obtained at surgery. These receptors originate from a male donor with early-stage non-small cell lung cancer.

This clonotype was picked up a small number of times. Found in a library prepared for alpha chains, this beta chain is an off-target read, and its abundance has little meaning. The chain employs TRBV5-6 and TRBJ2-5; D might be TRBD1 (6 bases). V lost 0 bases and J 5 bases, leaving 14 bases between the germline ends. This CDR3 region has 15 residues. Germline assignment: CDR1 SGHDT and CDR2 YYEEEE. CDR3 amino acids: CASSLDGSGAETQYF. The CDR3 DNA reads TGTGCCAGCAGCTTGGATGGGTCAGGGGCCGAGACCCAGTACTTC.

On this clonotype itself: Being off target in a library aimed at alpha chains, this beta chain has a size of little meaning. The chain recombines TRBV20-1 with TRBJ2-5; 8 nucleotides match TRBD2. Trimming removed 3 bases from V and 5 bases from J; junction bases left unmatched: 8. Germline loops: CDR1 DFQATT, CDR2 SNEGSKA (reference sequence). CDR3 length: 14 amino acids. CDR3 residues: CSASPGLGEETQYF. CDR3 DNA: TGCAGTGCTAGCCCGGGACTAGGGGAGGAGACCCAGTACTTC.